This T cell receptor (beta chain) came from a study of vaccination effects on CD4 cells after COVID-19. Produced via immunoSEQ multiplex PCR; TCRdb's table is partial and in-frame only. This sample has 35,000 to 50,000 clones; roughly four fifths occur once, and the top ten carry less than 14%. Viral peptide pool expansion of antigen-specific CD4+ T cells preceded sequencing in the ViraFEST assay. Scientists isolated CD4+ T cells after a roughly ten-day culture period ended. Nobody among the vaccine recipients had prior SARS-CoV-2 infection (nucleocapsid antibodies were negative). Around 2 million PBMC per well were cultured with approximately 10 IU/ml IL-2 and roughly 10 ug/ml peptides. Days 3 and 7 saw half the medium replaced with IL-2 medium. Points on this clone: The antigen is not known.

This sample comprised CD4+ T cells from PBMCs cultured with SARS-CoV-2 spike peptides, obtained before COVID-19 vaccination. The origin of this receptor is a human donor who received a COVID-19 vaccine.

CDR3 amino acids: CASSEAVGKAYNEQFF. For the CDR3, the DNA is TGTGCCAGCAGCGAGGCCGTCGGCAAGGCCTACAATGAGCAGTTCTTC. The gene calls are TRBV9 and TRBJ2-1; D not resolved. CDR3 size: 16 residues. The V gene lost 3 bases and the J gene lost 2 bases, with 15 bases spanning the gap. Germline V lookup: CDR1 SGDLS, CDR2 YYNGEE.